This record covers a single TCR beta chain. The antigen it recognizes is unknown. No base qualities exist here, and no much larger clone lies one base off it. This sample is drawn from a study of T cells in Graves' hyperthyroidism and ophthalmopathy (dated by TCRdb to the late 2010s). With regard to the full study: Peripheral blood samples were taken at initial diagnosis, before any treatment was given. Thyroid tissue and blood T-cell repertoires from several Graves' hyperthyroidism patients were also compared in the study. Prospective prediction of ophthalmopathy was tested in an independent validation cohort of about 19 hyperthyroidism patients and 15 to 17 patients who later progressed to ophthalmopathy. A discovery cohort of about 95 patients, about 44 with Graves' ophthalmopathy and more than 55 with stable Graves' hyperthyroidism, was used to find distinguishing TCR V-J signatures. According to the paper, TCR Vbeta CDR3 sequencing was carried out on roughly 130 peripheral blood samples, which came from under 50 ophthalmopathy, some 73 hyperthyroidism and some 17 progressor patients. The approximately 90 discovery patients were randomly split 7:3 into training and test sets. Once sampling was done, hyperthyroidism patients were given methimazole at a starting dose of 30 mg daily, whereas ophthalmopathy patients were given high-dose intravenous methylprednisolone.

Amplification of TCR beta CDR3 regions was carried out from RNA transcripts. For the first round of RT-PCR on the TCR CDR3, the HTBI primer set was used together with the Qiagen OneStep RT-PCR kit. Libraries were constructed in a second round of multiplex PCR, after which size selection and purification were performed. Paired-end sequencing of the libraries was performed with 100 bp reads on an Illumina HiSeq2000. Regarding the original processing steps: SOAPnuke was used to process the raw data, throwing out any read that contained adapters or uncalled bases, had a mean Phred below 15, or lacked an exact constant-primer or identifier match. High-quality paired reads were merged using COPE v1.2.5, and each unique nucleotide sequence was defined as a clonotype. Clonotypes were aligned to IMGT TRBV, TRBD and TRBJ reference segments using MiTCR v1.1. Analysis was restricted to V-J combinations with a frequency above 0.0001, which covered about 99% of repertoires. The TCS score was defined as F50 (clonal expansion) divided by E x V (chaos), with BLOSUM62-based TCRdist calculated between CDR3 peptides within each V-J. Welch's t-statistics and random forest reduced roughly 500 V-J features to about 12, which were used in a naive Bayes classifier (R e1071). TCRdb trimmed public reads at Q25 via fastp, called clones via MiXCR and kept in-frame beta chains. Rows are unified per CDR3 protein, each entry keeping the most common DNA and genes. The V and J calls, along with clone size, are taken from TCRdb and not from the paper's own processing. A total of about 380,000 distinct CDR3 sequences appear in this sample, about 14% of them only once. Of the sample, about 20% is held by the ten largest clones.

Here is what the overall study found, with its caveats: Most expanded thyroid clonotypes (frequency above 0.001) were also found in blood, which suggests that blood repertoires may mirror thyroid immune responses. A 13 V-J signature model separated ophthalmopathy from stable hyperthyroidism, with over 85% sensitivity and 81.08% specificity in cross-validation and 80%/75% in testing. In validation, the model predicted progression to ophthalmopathy with about 71% sensitivity and less than 75% specificity, a median of 6.5 months before onset. Sample size was not statistically predetermined, and blinding of investigators to group allocation was not performed.

The germline V gene (reference sequence) gives CDR1 as LGHDT and CDR2 as YNNKEL. The CDR3 has 15 amino acids, counting the end cysteine and phenylalanine. Of all the DNA, just the CDR3 is kept, 45 bases in frame from base 1. The junction carries 18 bases between V and J, which are trimmed by 4 bases and 8 bases respectively. Moderately to severely active disease, a Clinical Activity Score of at least 3, a NOSPECS grade of at least 4, and a duration under 3 months were present in ophthalmopathy patients. Patients with uncontrolled infections, other autoimmune diseases, pregnancy or lactation were excluded. Diagnoses were based on clinical symptoms, serum thyroxine and TRAb, thyroid ultrasound and orbital computed tomography. PBMCs were isolated from approximately 10 ml of fresh peripheral blood by Ficoll-Paque density gradient centrifugation. Total RNA was extracted with Trizol reagent, and quality was checked on an Agilent 2100 Bioanalyzer.

Source material: blood. The chain uses TRBV3-1 and TRBJ2-4; matching of 6 bases hints at TRBD1 as the D gene. This sequence originates from a woman aged 25 to 39 with Graves' ophthalmopathy. The CDR3 here reads CASSRVTGHIDIQYF. The DNA reads as follows: TGTGCCAGCAGCCGGGTAACAGGGCATATTGACATTCAGTACTTC.